This TCR beta chain was observed in a study of cytomegalovirus exposure and HLA in healthy donors. Findings and caveats of the study: TRBV6-2, TRBV6-3 and some other V segments were unresolvable in 87-base-pair reads. The authors reported that TCR beta sequences could predict HLA-A and HLA-B alleles. These predictions were accurate for most subjects in the first cohort.

The CDR3 contains 15 residues. In germline, CDR1 is MNHEY, CDR2 SMNVEV (reference sequence). J was trimmed by 8 bases and V by 5 bases; bases with no gene match: 6. The count of this clone is one. Its antigen is not identified. Amplification used 60 Vbeta primers and 13 Jbeta primers. Only in-frame clones appear in the TCRdb table, and some are missing; sequencing was by immunoSEQ multiplex PCR. The sample holds around 150,000 clones, around 65% seen once. Sequencing was carried out using PBMCs. This receptor was identified in a woman aged 55-69 years in good health and CMV-seronegative. The chain couples TRBV27 to TRBJ1-6; 10 positions agree with TRBD1. CDR3 nucleotide sequence: TGTGCCAGCAGTCCGGACAGGGGGGGGTATTCACCCCTCCACTTT. Translating gives CASSPDRGGYSPLHF.